This T cell receptor (beta chain) was recovered during a study of CD8 T cells in Susac syndrome. An amount of RNA that ranged from about 0.45 to 1 ug was reverse transcribed with random hexamers. TCRdb recomputed calls from the immunoSEQ multiplex PCR reads with MiXCR, one row per CDR3 protein. Here the sample spans about 430,000 distinct CDR3 sequences, roughly 85% being singletons. CD8+ and CD4+ T cells taken from blood had their TCR beta sequenced. The ends were cut back, 1 base at V and 1 base at J, with 8 bases in the middle. Germline V CDR1 and CDR2: MDHEN, SYDVKM. CDR3 size: 15 residues. In this sample, this clonotype turned up once.

This chain joins TRBV28 and TRBJ1-5; D is possibly TRBD1 (5 bases). The sample taken for sequencing was CD8+ T cells from PBMCs. The receptor comes from a human donor with multiple sclerosis. CDR3: CASSLFEGSNQPQHF. The CDR3 region has the DNA TGTGCCAGCAGTTTATTTGAGGGGAGCAATCAGCCCCAGCATTTT.